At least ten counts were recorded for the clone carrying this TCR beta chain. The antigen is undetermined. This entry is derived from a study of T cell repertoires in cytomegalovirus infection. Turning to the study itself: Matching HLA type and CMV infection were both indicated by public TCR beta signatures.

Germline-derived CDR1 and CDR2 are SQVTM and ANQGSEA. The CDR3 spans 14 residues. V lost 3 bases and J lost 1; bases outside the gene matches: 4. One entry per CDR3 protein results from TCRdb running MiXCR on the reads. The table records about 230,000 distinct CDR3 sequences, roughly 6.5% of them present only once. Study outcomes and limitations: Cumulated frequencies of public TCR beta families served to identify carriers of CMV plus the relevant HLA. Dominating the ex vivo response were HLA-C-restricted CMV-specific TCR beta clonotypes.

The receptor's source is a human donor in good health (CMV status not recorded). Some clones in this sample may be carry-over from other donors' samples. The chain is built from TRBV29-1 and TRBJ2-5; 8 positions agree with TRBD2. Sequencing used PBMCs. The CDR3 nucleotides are TGCAGCGTTGACGCGGCGGGGGGCCAAGAGACCCAGTACTTC. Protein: CSVDAAGGQETQYF. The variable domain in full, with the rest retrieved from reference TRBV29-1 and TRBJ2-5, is SAVISQKPSRDICQRGTSLTIQCQVDSQVTMMFWYRQQPGQSLTLIATANQGSEATYESGFVIDKFPISRPNLTFSTLTVSNMSPEDSSIYLCSVDAAGGQETQYFGPGTRLLVL.